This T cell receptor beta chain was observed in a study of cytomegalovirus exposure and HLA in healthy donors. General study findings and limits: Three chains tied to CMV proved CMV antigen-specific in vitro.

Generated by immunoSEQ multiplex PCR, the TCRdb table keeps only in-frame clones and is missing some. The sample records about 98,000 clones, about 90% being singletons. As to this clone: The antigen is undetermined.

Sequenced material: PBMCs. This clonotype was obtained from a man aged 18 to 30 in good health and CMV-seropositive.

CDR3 in DNA: TGTGCCAGCAGCACAAAGTCCGACAGGGGGCAACAAGAGACCCAGTACTTC. It encodes CASSTKSDRGQQETQYF. The chain employs TRBV7-9 and TRBJ2-5; the match to TRBD1 covers 10 bases. Germline values: CDR1 SEHNR, CDR2 FQNEAQ (reference sequence). Losses at the gene ends were 5 bases for V and 2 bases for J; bases not matched to a gene: 11. There are 17 residues in the CDR3.